This T cell receptor beta chain was sequenced for a study of T cell repertoires in cytomegalovirus infection. The germline V gene encodes CDR1 SEHNR and CDR2 FQNEAQ (reference sequence). Trimming removed 10 bases from V and 8 bases from J; junction bases left unmatched: 13. The CDR3 length is 13 residues. From the reads, TCRdb called clonotypes with MiXCR, one entry per CDR3 protein. Of roughly 630,000 distinct CDR3 sequences in the sample, 24% were seen once. The source is a human donor in good health (CMV status not recorded). Some clones in this sample may be carry-over from other donors' samples. The chain is built from TRBV7-9 and TRBJ1-2; TRBD1 agrees at 7 bases. The specimen sequenced was CD8+ T cells from PBMCs. CDR3 protein: CANNARGRGGYTF. The CDR3 DNA is TGTGCCAACAACGCAAGGGGGCGTGGAGGCTACACCTTC.